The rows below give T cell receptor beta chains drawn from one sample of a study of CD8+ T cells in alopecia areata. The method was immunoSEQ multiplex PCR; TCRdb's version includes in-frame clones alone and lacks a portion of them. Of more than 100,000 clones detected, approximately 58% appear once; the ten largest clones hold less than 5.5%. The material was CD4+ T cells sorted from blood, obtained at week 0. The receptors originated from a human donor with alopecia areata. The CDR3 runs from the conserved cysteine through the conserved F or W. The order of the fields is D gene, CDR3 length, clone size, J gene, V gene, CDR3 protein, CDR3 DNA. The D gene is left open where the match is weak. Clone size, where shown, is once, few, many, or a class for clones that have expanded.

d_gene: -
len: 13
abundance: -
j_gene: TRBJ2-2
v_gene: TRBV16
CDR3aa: CASSQSTHGELFF
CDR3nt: TGTGCCAGCAGCCAATCGACCCACGGGGAGCTGTTTTTT

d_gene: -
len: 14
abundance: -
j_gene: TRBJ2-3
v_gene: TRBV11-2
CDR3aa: CASSLTSRSDTQYF
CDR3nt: TGTGCCAGCAGCTTAACTAGTAGGTCTGATACGCAGTATTTT

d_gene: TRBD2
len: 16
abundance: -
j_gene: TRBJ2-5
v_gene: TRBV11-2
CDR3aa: CASSLRLAGVQETQYF
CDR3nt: TGTGCCAGCAGCCTCAGACTAGCGGGGGTGCAAGAGACCCAGTACTTC

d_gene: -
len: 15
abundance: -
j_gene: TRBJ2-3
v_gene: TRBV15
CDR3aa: CATSRDREITDTQYF
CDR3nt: TGTGCCACCAGCAGAGATCGGGAGATCACAGATACGCAGTATTTT

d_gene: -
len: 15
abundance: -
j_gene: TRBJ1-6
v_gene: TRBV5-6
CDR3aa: CASSLPGKTNSPLHF
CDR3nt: TGTGCCAGCAGCTTACCCGGGAAGACCAATTCACCCCTCCACTTT

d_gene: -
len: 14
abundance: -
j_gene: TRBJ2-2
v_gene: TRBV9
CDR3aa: CASSVVPQTGELFF
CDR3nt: TGTGCCAGCAGCGTAGTTCCCCAAACCGGGGAGCTGTTTTTT

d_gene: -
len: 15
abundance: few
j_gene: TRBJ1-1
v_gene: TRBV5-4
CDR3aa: CASSLEGGMNTEAFF
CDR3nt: TGTGCCAGCAGCTTGGAGGGGGGAATGAACACTGAAGCTTTCTTT

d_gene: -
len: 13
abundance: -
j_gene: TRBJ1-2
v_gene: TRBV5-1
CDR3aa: CASSLGTRGGYTF
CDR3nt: TGCGCCAGCAGCTTGGGGACGCGGGGTGGCTACACCTTC

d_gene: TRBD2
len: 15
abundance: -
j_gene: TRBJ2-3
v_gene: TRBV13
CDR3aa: CASSISGGSTDTQYF
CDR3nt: TGTGCCAGCAGCATCAGCGGGGGCAGCACAGATACGCAGTATTTT

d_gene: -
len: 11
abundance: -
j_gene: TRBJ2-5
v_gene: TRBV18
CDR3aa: CASSREETQYF
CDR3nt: TGTGCCAGCTCCAGGGAAGAGACCCAGTACTTC

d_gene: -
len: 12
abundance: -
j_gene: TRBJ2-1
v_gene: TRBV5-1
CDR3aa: CASKETYNEQFF
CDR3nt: TGCGCCAGCAAGGAAACCTACAATGAGCAGTTCTTC

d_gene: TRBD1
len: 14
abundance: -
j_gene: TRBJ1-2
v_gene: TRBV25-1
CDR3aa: CASSDRGQGGGYTF
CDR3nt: TGTGCCAGCAGTGACCGGGGACAGGGCGGCGGCTACACCTTC

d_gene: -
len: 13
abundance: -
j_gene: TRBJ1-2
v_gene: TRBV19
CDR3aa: CASSGEAAYGYTF
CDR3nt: TGTGCCAGTAGTGGGGAGGCCGCATATGGCTACACCTTC

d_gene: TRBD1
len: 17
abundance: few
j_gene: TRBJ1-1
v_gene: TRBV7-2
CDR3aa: CASSLKPPGTGYTEAFF
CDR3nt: TGTGCCAGCAGCTTAAAGCCGCCCGGGACAGGCTACACTGAAGCTTTCTTT

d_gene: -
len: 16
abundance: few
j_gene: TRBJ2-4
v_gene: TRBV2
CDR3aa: CASSLPGADPKNIQYF
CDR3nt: TGTGCCAGCAGTCTTCCAGGGGCCGACCCCAAAAACATTCAGTACTTC

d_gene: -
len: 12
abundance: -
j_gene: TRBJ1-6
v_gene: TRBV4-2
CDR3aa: CASSDSSQSLHF
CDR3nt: TGTGCCAGCAGCGACTCCTCTCAGTCCCTCCACTTT

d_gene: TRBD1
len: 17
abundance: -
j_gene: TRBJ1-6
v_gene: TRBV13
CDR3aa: CASSLEGQGHRDSPLHF
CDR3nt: TGTGCCAGCAGCTTAGAGGGACAGGGACACCGGGATTCACCCCTCCACTTT

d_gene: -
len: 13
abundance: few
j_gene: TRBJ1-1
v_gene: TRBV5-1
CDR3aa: CASSLNSGTEAFF
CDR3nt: TGCGCCAGCAGCTTAAACAGCGGGACTGAAGCTTTCTTT

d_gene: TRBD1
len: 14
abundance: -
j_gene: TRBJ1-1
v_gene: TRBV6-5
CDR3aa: CASSSGQGVTEAFF
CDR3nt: TGTGCCAGCAGCTCGGGACAGGGGGTTACTGAAGCTTTCTTT

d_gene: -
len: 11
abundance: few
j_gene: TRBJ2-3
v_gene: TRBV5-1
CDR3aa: CASSLSDTQYF
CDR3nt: TGCGCCAGCAGCTTGTCAGATACGCAGTATTTT

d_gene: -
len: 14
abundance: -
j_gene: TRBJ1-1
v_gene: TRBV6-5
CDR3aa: CASSSGTLGAEAFF
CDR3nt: TGTGCCAGCAGTTCCGGGACCCTCGGGGCTGAAGCTTTCTTT

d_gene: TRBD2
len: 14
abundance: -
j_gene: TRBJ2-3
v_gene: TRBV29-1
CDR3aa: CSALGLAGTDTQYF
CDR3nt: TGCAGCGCCTTGGGACTAGCGGGAACAGATACGCAGTATTTT

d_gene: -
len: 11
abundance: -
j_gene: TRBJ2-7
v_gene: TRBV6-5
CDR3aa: CASSSPGGQYF
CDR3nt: TGTGCCAGCAGTTCCCCCGGGGGGCAGTACTTC

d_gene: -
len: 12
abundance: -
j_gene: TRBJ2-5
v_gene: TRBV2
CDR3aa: CASSEAEETQYF
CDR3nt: TGTGCCAGCAGTGAAGCGGAGGAGACCCAGTACTTC

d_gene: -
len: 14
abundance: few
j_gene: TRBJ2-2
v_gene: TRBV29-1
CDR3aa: CSFSGTTHTGELFF
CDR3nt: TGCAGCTTTTCCGGGACGACTCACACCGGGGAGCTGTTTTTT

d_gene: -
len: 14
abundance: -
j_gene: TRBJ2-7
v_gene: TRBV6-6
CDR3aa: CASSRNSQGYEQYF
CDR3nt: TGTGCCAGCAGCCGAAACTCCCAGGGATACGAGCAGTACTTC

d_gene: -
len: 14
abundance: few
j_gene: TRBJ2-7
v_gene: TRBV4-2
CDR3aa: CASSQDQGTHEQYF
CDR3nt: TGTGCCAGCAGCCAAGATCAGGGTACCCACGAGCAGTACTTC

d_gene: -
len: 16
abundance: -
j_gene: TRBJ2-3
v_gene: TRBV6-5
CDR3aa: CASSYSAGRYTDTQYF
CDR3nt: TGTGCCAGCAGTTACTCTGCAGGGAGATACACAGATACGCAGTATTTT

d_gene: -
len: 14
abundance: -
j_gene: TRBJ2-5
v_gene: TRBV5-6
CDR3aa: CASSPRGGGETQYF
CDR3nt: TGTGCCAGCAGCCCGAGGGGGGGCGGGGAGACCCAGTACTTC

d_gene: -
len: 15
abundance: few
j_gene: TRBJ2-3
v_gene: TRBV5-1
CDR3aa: CASLRGRTSTDTQYF
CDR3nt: TGCGCCAGCCTCCGGGGGCGAACTAGCACAGATACGCAGTATTTT

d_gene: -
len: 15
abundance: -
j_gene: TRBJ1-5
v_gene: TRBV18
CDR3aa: CASSPNRDSNQPQHF
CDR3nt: TGTGCCAGCTCACCAAACAGGGATAGCAATCAGCCCCAGCATTTT

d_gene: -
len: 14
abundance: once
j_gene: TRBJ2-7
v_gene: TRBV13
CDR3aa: CASSNRGSIYEQYF
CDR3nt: TGTGCCAGCAGCAATAGAGGGAGTATCTACGAGCAGTACTTC

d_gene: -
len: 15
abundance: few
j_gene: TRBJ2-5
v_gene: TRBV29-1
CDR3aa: CSGSSVRGARETQYF
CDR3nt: TGCAGCGGCAGTTCGGTCCGGGGGGCCCGGGAGACCCAGTACTTC

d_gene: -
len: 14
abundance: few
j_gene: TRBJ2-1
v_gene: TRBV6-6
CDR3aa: CASSYSSVYNEQFF
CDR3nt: TGTGCCAGCAGTTACTCTAGCGTCTACAATGAGCAGTTCTTC

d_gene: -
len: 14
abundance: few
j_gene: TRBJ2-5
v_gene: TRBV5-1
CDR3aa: CASSPQMYQETQYF
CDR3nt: TGCGCCAGCAGCCCCCAGATGTACCAAGAGACCCAGTACTTC

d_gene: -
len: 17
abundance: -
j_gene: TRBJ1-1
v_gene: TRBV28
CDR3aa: CASSNLGPFSGNTEAFF
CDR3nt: TGTGCCAGCTCAAACCTAGGCCCTTTCTCTGGGAACACTGAAGCTTTCTTT

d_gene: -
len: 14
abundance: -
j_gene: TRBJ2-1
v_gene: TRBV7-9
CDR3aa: CASSPPGQGWKQFF
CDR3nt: TGTGCCAGCAGCCCCCCAGGTCAGGGGTGGAAGCAGTTCTTC

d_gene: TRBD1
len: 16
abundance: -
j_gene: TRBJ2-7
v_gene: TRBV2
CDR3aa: CASSWLRTGNNYEQYF
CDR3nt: TGTGCCAGCAGCTGGTTAAGGACAGGGAATAACTACGAGCAGTACTTC

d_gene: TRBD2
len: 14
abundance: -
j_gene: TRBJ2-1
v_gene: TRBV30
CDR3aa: CAWSRGRATNEQFF
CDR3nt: TGTGCCTGGAGTCGGGGGAGGGCTACCAATGAGCAGTTCTTC

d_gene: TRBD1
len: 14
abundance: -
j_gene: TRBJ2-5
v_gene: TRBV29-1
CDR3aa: CSVEVDRTGETQYF
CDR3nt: TGCAGCGTCGAAGTGGACAGGACTGGAGAGACCCAGTACTTC